The rows below give T cell receptor beta chains drawn from one sample of a study of blood T cell repertoires in COVID-19. Sequencing used immunoSEQ multiplex PCR; TCRdb keeps in-frame clones, though not all of them. Of around 100,000 clones in the sample, 70% to 90% were seen once. Specimen: peripheral blood. These receptors all come from a man in his fifties with COVID-19, enrolled during active disease. Each CDR3 is given with its conserved first and last residue. The D gene is left open where the match is weak. Clone size, where shown, is once, few, many, or a class for clones that have expanded.

>TRBV19|TRBJ1-6|TRBD1|-
CASGDRTDNSPLHF
TGTGCCAGTGGGGACAGGACTGATAATTCACCCCTCCACTTT
>TRBV10-2|TRBJ2-7|-|-
CASRVAESFYEQYF
TGCGCCAGCAGGGTAGCGGAAAGTTTCTACGAGCAGTACTTC
>TRBV14|TRBJ1-2|TRBD1|-
CASSPGTVYGYTF
TGTGCCAGCAGCCCTGGGACAGTCTATGGCTACACCTTC
>TRBV21-1|TRBJ2-7|-|-
CASSAAGQGACEQYF
TGTGCCAGCAGCGCGGCGGGGCAGGGGGCATGCGAGCAGTACTTC
>TRBV19|TRBJ2-2|-|few
CASSYQAPNTGELFF
TGTGCCAGTAGTTACCAGGCCCCGAACACCGGGGAGCTGTTTTTT
>TRBV5-1|TRBJ1-2|TRBD1|-
CASSVDRGINGYTF
TGCGCCAGCAGCGTGGACAGGGGGATTAATGGCTACACCTTC
>TRBV12-3/TRBV12-4|TRBJ1-2|-|-
CASSATGLGYTF
TGTGCCAGCAGTGCAACAGGGTTGGGCTACACCTTC
>TRBV5-6|TRBJ2-2|TRBD2|-
CASSSSPAGITGELFF
TGTGCCAGCAGCTCCTCCCCAGCGGGAATCACCGGGGAGCTGTTTTTT
>TRBV7-3|TRBJ2-2|TRBD1|-
CASSLTGPGELFF
TGTGCCAGCAGCTTGACAGGGCCCGGGGAGCTGTTTTTT
>TRBV18|TRBJ1-1|-|-
CASSPLTGTTEAFF
TGTGCCAGCTCGCCTCTCACAGGGACCACTGAAGCTTTCTTT
>TRBV7-9|TRBJ2-1|TRBD2|-
CASSLAGGGAYNEQFF
TGTGCCAGCAGCTTAGCGGGCGGGGGGGCCTACAATGAGCAGTTCTTC
>TRBV10-3|TRBJ1-3|-|-
CASEDGTGNTIYF
TGTGCCTCCGAGGACGGGACTGGAAACACCATATATTTT
>TRBV5-5|TRBJ2-1|-|few
CASSPARGSYNEQFF
TGTGCCAGCAGCCCCGCTAGGGGTTCCTACAATGAGCAGTTCTTC
>TRBV5-1|TRBJ1-2|TRBD1|-
CASSLNRGPAGYTF
TGCGCCAGCAGCTTGAACAGGGGGCCGGCTGGCTACACCTTC
>TRBV21-1|TRBJ1-1|-|once
CASSEIIGTPNSSPFF
TGTGCCAGCAGCGAAATCATCGGGACACCTAACTCAAGCCCGTTCTTT
>TRBV4-1|TRBJ1-2|-|-
CASSTYQAVSERNYGYTF
TGCGCCAGCAGTACATACCAAGCGGTTTCAGAACGAAACTATGGCTACACCTTC
>TRBV4-1|TRBJ1-6|TRBD1|-
CASSPETGAFSPLHF
TGCGCCAGCAGCCCAGAGACAGGGGCGTTTTCACCCCTCCACTTT
>TRBV15|TRBJ1-5|TRBD1|-
CATSRDIQGTGYSNQPQHF
TGTGCCACCAGCAGAGACATACAGGGGACCGGATATAGCAATCAGCCCCAGCATTTT
>TRBV5-1|TRBJ2-7|-|-
CASSDLSGGGEQYF
TGCGCCAGCAGCGATCTCTCCGGAGGAGGGGAGCAGTACTTC
>TRBV11-2|TRBJ1-1|-|once
CASSLAPVANTEAFF
TGTGCCAGCAGCTTAGCTCCAGTAGCGAACACTGAAGCTTTCTTT